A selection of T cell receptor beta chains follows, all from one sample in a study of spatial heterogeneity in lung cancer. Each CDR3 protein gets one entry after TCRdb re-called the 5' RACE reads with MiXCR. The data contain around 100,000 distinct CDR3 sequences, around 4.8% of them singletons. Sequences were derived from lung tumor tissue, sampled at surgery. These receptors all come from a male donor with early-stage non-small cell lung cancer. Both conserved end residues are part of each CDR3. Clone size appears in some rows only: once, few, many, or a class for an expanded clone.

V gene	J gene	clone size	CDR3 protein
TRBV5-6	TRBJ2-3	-	CASSLFQTDTQYF
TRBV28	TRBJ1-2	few	CASSFYSVEGYTF
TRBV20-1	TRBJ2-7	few	CSTLSGTSGSAEQYF
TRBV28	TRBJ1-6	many	CASSLNGGTGDSPLHF
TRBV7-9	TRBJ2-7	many	CASSQGIYEQYF
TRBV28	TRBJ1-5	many	CASSLLEPGNQPQHF
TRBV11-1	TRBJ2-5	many	CASSPPGLAPETQYF
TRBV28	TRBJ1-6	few	CASSLSFGGDIDNSPLHF
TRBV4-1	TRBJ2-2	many	CASSLPPGQGTGELFF
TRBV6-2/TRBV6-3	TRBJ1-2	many	CASSRQIENYGYTF
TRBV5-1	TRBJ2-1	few	CASSLLAGGPNEQFF
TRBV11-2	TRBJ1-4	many	CASSAPRNRGPNEKLFF
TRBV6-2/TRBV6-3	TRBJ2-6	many	CASRQGAGANVLTF
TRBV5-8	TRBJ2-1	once	CASSSSPVYNEQFF
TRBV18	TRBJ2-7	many	CASSRLYEQYF
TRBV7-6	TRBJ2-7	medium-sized	CASSAGPNYEQYF
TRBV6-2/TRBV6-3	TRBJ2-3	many	CASGSSPADTQYF
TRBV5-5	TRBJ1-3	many	CASSPTGSRNTIYF
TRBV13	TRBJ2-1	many	CASSLWLREQFF
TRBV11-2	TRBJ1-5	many	CASSLDGTEDQPQHF
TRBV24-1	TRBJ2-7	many	CATIAGFDYEQYF
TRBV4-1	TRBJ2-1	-	CASSQGLRNNEQFF
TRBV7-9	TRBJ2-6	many	CASSLDGGTGANVLTF
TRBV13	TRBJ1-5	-	CASSRRDRGYNQPQHF
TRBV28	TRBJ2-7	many	CASSLSGAEIYEQYF
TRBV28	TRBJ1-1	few	CASTYPGLYTEAFF
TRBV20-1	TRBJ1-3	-	CSARATGALSGNTIYF
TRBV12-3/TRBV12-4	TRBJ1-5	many	CASSSPTLGSYSNQPQHF
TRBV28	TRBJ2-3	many	CASSLRGSGTDTQYF
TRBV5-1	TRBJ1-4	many	CASSLGPMNEKLFF
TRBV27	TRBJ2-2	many	CASSLFATGELFF
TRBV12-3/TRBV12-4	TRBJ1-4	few	CASSLAGGDEKLFF
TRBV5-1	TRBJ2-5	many	CASRSGRTSIQETQYF
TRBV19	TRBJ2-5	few	CASSSQREASGETQYF
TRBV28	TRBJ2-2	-	CASRNRDYSVTGELFF
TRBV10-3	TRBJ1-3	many	CAISESISTAGNTIYF
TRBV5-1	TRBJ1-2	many	CASHPDRGGYGYTF
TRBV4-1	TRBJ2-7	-	CASSQGAGRYEQYF
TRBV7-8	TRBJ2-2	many	CASSLNGVGELFF
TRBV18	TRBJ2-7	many	CASSLGHGSYEQYF
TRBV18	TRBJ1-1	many	CASSPFRDRGNRNTEAFF
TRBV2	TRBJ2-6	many	CASNHRDSRDSGANVLTF
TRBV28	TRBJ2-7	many	CASSPPQGGRYEQYF
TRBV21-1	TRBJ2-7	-	CASSKVPAGEAYEQYF
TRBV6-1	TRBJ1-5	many	CASSDYRLYNQPQHF
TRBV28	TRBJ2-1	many	CASRIAVGWNEQFF
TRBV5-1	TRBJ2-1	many	CASRGNEQFF
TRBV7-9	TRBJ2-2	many	CASSLEQSTGELFF
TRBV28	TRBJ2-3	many	CASSLFAAGRGDGTDTQYF
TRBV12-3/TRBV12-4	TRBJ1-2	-	CASSFTSRGYTF
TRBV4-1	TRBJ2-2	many	CASSQLGQLNTGELFF
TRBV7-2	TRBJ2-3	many	CASSTGLAYTDTQYF